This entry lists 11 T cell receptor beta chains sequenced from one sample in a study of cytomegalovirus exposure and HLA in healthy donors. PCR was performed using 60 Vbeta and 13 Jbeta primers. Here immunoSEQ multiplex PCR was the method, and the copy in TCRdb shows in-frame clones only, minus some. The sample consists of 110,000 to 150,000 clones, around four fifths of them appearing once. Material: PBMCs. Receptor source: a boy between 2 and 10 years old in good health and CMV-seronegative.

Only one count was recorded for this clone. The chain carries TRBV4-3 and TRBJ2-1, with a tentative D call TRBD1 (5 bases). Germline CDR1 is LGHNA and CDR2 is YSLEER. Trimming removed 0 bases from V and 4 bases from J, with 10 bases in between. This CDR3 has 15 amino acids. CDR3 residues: CASSQDRVGYNEQFF. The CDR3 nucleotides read TGCGCCAGCAGCCAAGACAGGGTCGGATACAATGAGCAGTTCTTC.

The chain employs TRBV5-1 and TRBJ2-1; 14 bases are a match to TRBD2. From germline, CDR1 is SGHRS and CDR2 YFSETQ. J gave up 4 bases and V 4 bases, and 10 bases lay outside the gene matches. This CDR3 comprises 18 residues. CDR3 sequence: CASSVGTSGSKAYNEQFF. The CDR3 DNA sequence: TGCGCCAGCAGCGTCGGGACTAGCGGGAGTAAGGCGTACAATGAGCAGTTCTTC.

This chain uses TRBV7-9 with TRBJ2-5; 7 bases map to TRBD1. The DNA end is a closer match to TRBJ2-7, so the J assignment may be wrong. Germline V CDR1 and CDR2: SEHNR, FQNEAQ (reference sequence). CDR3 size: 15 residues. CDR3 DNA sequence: TGTGCCAGCAGCTCACCCGGGACAGCTCGCTACGAGCAGTACTTC. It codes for CASSSPGTARYEQYF.

This CDR3 reads CASSRTHGSYEQYF. CDR3 bases: TGTGCCAGCAGCCGAACACACGGGTCCTACGAGCAGTACTTC. This chain connects TRBV7-3 to TRBJ2-7; D is undetermined. This CDR3 region has 14 residues. V lost 5 bases and J lost 1, with 12 bases in between. Germline CDR1 and CDR2: SGHTA and FQGTGA.

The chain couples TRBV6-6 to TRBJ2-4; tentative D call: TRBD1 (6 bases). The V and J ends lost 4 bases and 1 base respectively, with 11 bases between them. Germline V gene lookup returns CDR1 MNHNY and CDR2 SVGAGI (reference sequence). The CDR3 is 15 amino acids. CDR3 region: CASSSRGPAKNIQYF. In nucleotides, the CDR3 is TGTGCCAGCAGTTCCAGGGGCCCGGCCAAAAACATTCAGTACTTC.

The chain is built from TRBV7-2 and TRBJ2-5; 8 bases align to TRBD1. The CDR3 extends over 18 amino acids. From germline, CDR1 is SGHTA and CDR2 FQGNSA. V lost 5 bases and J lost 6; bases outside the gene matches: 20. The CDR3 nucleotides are TGTGCCAGCAGCCCCTACGAACTGACAGGGGAATTTGAGAAGACCCAGTACTTC. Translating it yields CASSPYELTGEFEKTQYF.

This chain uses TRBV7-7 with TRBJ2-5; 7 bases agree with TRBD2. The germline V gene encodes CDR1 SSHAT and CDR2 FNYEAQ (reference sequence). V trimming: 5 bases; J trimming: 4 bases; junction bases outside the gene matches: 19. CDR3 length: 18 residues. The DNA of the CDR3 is TGTGCCAGCAGCCCACCCCCCGGGGAGGGGCGCATGGGAGAGACCCAGTACTTC. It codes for CASSPPPGEGRMGETQYF.

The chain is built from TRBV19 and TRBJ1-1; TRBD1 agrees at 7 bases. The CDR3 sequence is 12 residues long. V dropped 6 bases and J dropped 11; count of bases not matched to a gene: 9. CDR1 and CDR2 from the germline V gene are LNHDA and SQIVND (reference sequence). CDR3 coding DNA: TGTGCCAGTAGCCCGGGACAGCGTGTCGCTTTCTTT. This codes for CASSPGQRVAFF.

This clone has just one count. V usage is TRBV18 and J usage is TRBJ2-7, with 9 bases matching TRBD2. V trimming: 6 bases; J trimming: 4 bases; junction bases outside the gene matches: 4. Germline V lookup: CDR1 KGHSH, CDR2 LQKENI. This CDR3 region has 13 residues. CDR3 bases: TGTGCCAGCTCCGGGACTAGCTGGTACGAGCAGTACTTC. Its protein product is CASSGTSWYEQYF.

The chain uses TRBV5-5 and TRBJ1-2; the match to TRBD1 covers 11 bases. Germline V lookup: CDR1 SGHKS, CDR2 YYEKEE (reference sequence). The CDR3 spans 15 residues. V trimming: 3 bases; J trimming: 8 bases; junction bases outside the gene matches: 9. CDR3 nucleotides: TGTGCCAGCAGCTGGCGGGACAGGGGGATTAGGGGCTACACCTTC. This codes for CASSWRDRGIRGYTF. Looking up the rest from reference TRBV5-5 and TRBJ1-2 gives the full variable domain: DAGVTQSPTHLIKTRGQQVTLRCSPISGHKSVSWYQQVLGQGPQFIFQYYEKEERGRGNFPDRFSARQFPNYSSELNVNALLLGDSALYLCASSWRDRGIRGYTFGSGTRLTVV.

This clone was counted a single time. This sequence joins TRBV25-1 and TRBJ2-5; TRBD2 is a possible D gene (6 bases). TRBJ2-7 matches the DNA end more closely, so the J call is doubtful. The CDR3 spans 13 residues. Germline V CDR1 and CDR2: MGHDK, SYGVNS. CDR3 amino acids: CASSYQEGCEQYF. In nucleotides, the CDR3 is TGTGCCAGCAGCTACCAGGAGGGCTGCGAGCAGTACTTC.